This TCR beta chain emerged from a study of technical replicates of blood from a few donors. Measured with immunoSEQ multiplex PCR; TCRdb has only the in-frame clones, and not every one. The sample lists almost 70,000 clones; about 87% were seen once. V was trimmed by 6 bases and J by 2 bases, leaving 14 bases between them. This CDR3 contains 16 residues. Germline V CDR1 and CDR2: MNHEY, SMNVEV (reference sequence). The sequence was obtained from a human donor in good health. Some clones in this sample may be carry-over from other donors' samples. Sequencing was carried out using PBMCs. This chain links TRBV27 with TRBJ2-6; no reliable D call. The CDR3 DNA is TGTGCCAGCAGCGTTTTTATCGGTACTGGGGCCAACGTCCTGACTTTC. It yields the protein CASSVFIGTGANVLTF. The full variable domain, with the rest looked up from reference TRBV27 and TRBJ2-6, is EAQVTQNPRYLITVTGKKLTVTCSQNMNHEYMSWYRQDPGLGLRQIYYSMNVEVTDKGDVPEGYKVSRKEKRNFPLILESPSPNQTSLYFCASSVFIGTGANVLTFGAGSRLTVL.